The 25 T cell receptor beta chains reported below all come from one sample, sequenced in a study of technical replicates of blood from several donors. Clones were sequenced by immunoSEQ multiplex PCR, and TCRdb holds only the in-frame ones, with some missing. The sample yields about 68,000 clones, less than 98% seen once. The sample taken for sequencing was T cells isolated from PBMCs. All receptors derive from a human donor in good health.

This clone has only one observation. V is TRBV7-2 and J is TRBJ1-5, with D possibly matching TRBD1 (5 bases). Germline assignment: CDR1 SGHTA and CDR2 FQGNSA. This CDR3 has 13 residues. The V gene lost 5 bases and the J gene lost 6 bases, with 11 bases spanning the gap. The CDR3 region is CASSPDQGQPQHF. The CDR3 region has the DNA TGTGCCAGCAGCCCTGATCAGGGTCAGCCCCAGCATTTT.

V gene TRBV5-6 combines with J gene TRBJ2-7; 10 bases are shared with TRBD1. CDR1 is SGHDT, CDR2 YYEEEE, per germline. V was clipped by 4 bases and J by 3 bases; unmatched bases: 1. CDR3 length: 13 amino acids. DNA for the CDR3: TGTGCCAGCAGCCGGGACAGGGGCTACGAGCAGTACTTC. Protein: CASSRDRGYEQYF.

The chain has TRBV30 and TRBJ2-3, with TRBD1 matching over 7 bases. The trim removed 4 bases at V and 0 bases at J, leaving 7 bases unmatched. Germline loops: CDR1 GTSNPN, CDR2 SVGIG (reference sequence). The CDR3 sequence is 15 residues long. CDR3 DNA: TGTGCCTGGACCCTTGTGGACAGGAGCACAGATACGCAGTATTTT. Its protein product is CAWTLVDRSTDTQYF.

This clone was counted a single time. The V call is TRBV19, the J call TRBJ2-7; D remains unclear. V gave up 5 bases and J gave up 6 bases, with 14 bases separating them. This CDR3 is 13 amino acids long. The germline V gene encodes CDR1 LNHDA and CDR2 SQIVND (reference sequence). CDR3 in DNA: TGTGCCAGTAGTCTACCGGGTTTCGGCGAGCAGTACTTC. Residues: CASSLPGFGEQYF. Drawing the rest from reference TRBV19 and TRBJ2-7, the complete variable domain is DGGITQSPKYLFRKEGQNVTLSCEQNLNHDAMYWYRQDPGQGLRLIYYSQIVNDFQKGDIAEGYSVSREKKESFPLTVTSAQKNPTAFYLCASSLPGFGEQYFGPGTRLTVT.

V and J are TRBV15 and TRBJ1-4, with a possible D match to TRBD1 (5 bases). Germline CDR1 is LNHNV and CDR2 is YYDKDF (reference sequence). The V end lost 0 bases, the J end lost 2 bases, and 10 bases lay between the germline ends. This CDR3 is 16 amino acids long. CDR3 sequence reads: CATSREWAGTNEKLFF. CDR3 in DNA: TGTGCCACCAGCAGAGAATGGGCAGGGACTAATGAAAAACTGTTTTTT.

V usage is TRBV10-3 and J usage is TRBJ1-2; no definite D call. Trimming removed 7 bases from V and 4 bases from J, with 13 bases in between. The CDR3 length is 13 residues. Germline V gene lookup returns CDR1 ENHRY and CDR2 SYGVKD. CDR3 in amino acids: CAIKREGTYGYTF. Written as DNA, the CDR3 is TGTGCCATCAAGAGGGAGGGCACCTATGGCTACACCTTC.

V is TRBV10-3 and J is TRBJ2-1; 11 positions agree with TRBD2. The CDR3 has 15 residues. From germline, CDR1 is ENHRY and CDR2 SYGVKD. V lost 6 bases and J lost 6; bases outside the gene matches: 7. CDR3 protein: CAISPTSGAINEQFF. The DNA for the CDR3 is TGTGCCATCAGCCCGACTAGCGGGGCCATCAATGAGCAGTTCTTC.

The chain employs TRBV25-1 and TRBJ2-7; TRBD2 matches at 13 bases. Germline CDR1 MGHDK, CDR2 SYGVNS. With V trimmed by 3 bases and J by 5 bases, 7 bases remained unmatched. The CDR3 consists of 16 residues. CDR3 protein: CASSDPGLAGANEQYF. CDR3 bases: TGTGCCAGCAGTGATCCCGGACTAGCGGGAGCCAACGAGCAGTACTTC.

This clone is a singleton in its sample. V gene TRBV28 combines with J gene TRBJ1-2; weak D call: TRBD1 (5 bases). The germline gives CDR1 MDHEN, CDR2 SYDVKM. With 4 bases removed from V and 2 bases from J, the gap between germline ends came to 14 bases. The CDR3 runs 15 residues. In DNA, the CDR3 is TGTGCCAGCAGTTCTCAGGGATTATTCAACTATGGCTACACCTTC. Translating it yields CASSSQGLFNYGYTF.

The rearrangement uses TRBV6-5 and TRBJ2-3; TRBD1 aligns across 7 bases. The CDR3 is made up of 14 amino acids. The germline gives CDR1 MNHEY, CDR2 SVGAGI. V lost 7 bases to trimming and J lost 4 bases; unmatched junction nucleotides: 8. CDR3 in amino acids: CASKIGQAADTQYF. The DNA of the CDR3 is TGTGCCAGCAAGATAGGACAGGCGGCAGATACGCAGTATTTT.

The chain carries TRBV28 and TRBJ2-7; D possibly corresponds to TRBD2 (5 bases). The CDR3 runs 13 residues. Germline CDR1 is MDHEN and CDR2 is SYDVKM. The V and J ends lost 6 bases and 2 bases respectively, with 11 bases between them. Here the CDR3 DNA reads TGTGCCAGCAGACTGGAGGACCCCTACGAGCAGTACTTC. This translates into CASRLEDPYEQYF. Full variable domain (remainder filled in from reference TRBV28 and TRBJ2-7): DVKVTQSSRYLVKRTGEKVFLECVQDMDHENMFWYRQDPGLGLRLIYFSYDVKMKEKGDIPEGYSVSREKKERFSLILESASTNQTSMYLCASRLEDPYEQYFGPGTRLTVT.

This chain connects TRBV28 to TRBJ1-5, with D possibly TRBD1 on 6 matching bases. Germline V gene data show CDR1 as MDHEN and CDR2 as SYDVKM. The CDR3 extends over 15 amino acids. Trimming cost V 3 bases and J 4 bases, with 13 bases left between them. The CDR3 here is CASSFQGLWNQPQHF. In DNA form, the CDR3 reads TGTGCCAGCAGTTTCCAGGGGTTGTGGAATCAGCCCCAGCATTTT.

The chain has TRBV6-5 and TRBJ2-2; 8 bases map to TRBD1. The V segment lost 6 bases and the J segment 4 bases; nucleotides outside the gene matches: 4. CDR1 is MNHEY and CDR2 is SVGAGI in the germline V gene. The CDR3 is 14 residues long. The CDR3 nucleotides are TGTGCCAGCAGAAACCAGGGGGCCACCGGGGAGCTGTTTTTT. Protein product: CASRNQGATGELFF.

The chain uses TRBV29-1 and TRBJ2-1; 8 bases map to TRBD1. The CDR3 sequence is 15 residues long. With V trimmed by 4 bases and J by 2 bases, 7 bases remained unmatched. The germline V gene encodes CDR1 SQVTM and CDR2 ANQGSEA. The CDR3, as DNA: TGCAGCGTTGGCCCCGGACAGGGCGCCTACAATGAGCAGTTCTTC. It is translated as CSVGPGQGAYNEQFF.

V and J are TRBV6-5 and TRBJ2-1; TRBD1 might be the D (5 bases). V was cut by 0 bases and J by 2 bases, with 11 bases left in between. The CDR3 consists of 16 residues. The germline V gene encodes CDR1 MNHEY and CDR2 SVGAGI. This CDR3 reads CASSYSMGLAYNEQFF. CDR3 coding DNA: TGTGCCAGCAGTTACTCGATGGGGCTAGCCTACAATGAGCAGTTCTTC.

V is TRBV6-6 and J is TRBJ1-1; 7 bases map to TRBD1. With 5 bases clipped from V and 5 bases from J, the junction kept 11 bases outside the gene matches. The germline V gene has CDR1 MNHNY and CDR2 SVGAGI (reference sequence). The CDR3 length is 15 residues. The CDR3 here is CASSQAGGWTTEAFF. In DNA form, the CDR3 reads TGTGCCAGCAGTCAAGCAGGGGGATGGACGACTGAAGCTTTCTTT.

The chain couples TRBV5-1 to TRBJ2-7; weak D call: TRBD2 (5 bases). Germline V gives CDR1 SGHRS, CDR2 YFSETQ. The CDR3 loop spans 14 amino acids. V dropped 7 bases and J dropped 0 bases, with 14 bases sitting between them. CDR3 bases: TGCGCCAGCTCCGCCCCGACTACCTCCTACGAGCAGTACTTC. Protein: CASSAPTTSYEQYF.

The rearrangement links TRBV19 to TRBJ1-1; D ambiguous. Germline CDR1 reads LNHDA; CDR2 reads SQIVND (reference sequence). There are 12 residues in the CDR3. V lost 9 bases and J 1 base, leaving 9 bases between the germline ends. The CDR3 DNA reads TGTGCCAGAACAGCCAAGAACACTGAAGCTTTCTTT. Translated: CARTAKNTEAFF.

This chain links TRBV7-9 with TRBJ1-2; D might be TRBD1 (5 bases). Germline-derived CDR1 and CDR2 are SEHNR and FQNEAQ (reference sequence). The CDR3 is 11 residues long. The V end lost 0 bases, the J end lost 12 bases, and 8 bases lay between the germline ends. CDR3 DNA: TGTGCCAGCAGCTTAGCGACAGATCACACCTTC. Protein product: CASSLATDHTF.

This chain links TRBV28 with TRBJ2-2; 14 bases match TRBD2. V lost 6 bases, J lost 5 bases, and 8 bases stayed unmatched. Germline V lookup: CDR1 MDHEN, CDR2 SYDVKM. The CDR3 runs 17 residues. The CDR3 DNA reads as TGTGCCAGCAGGACTGGACTAGCGGGAGGAGGTACCGGGGAGCTGTTTTTT. Residues: CASRTGLAGGGTGELFF.

V usage is TRBV2 and J usage is TRBJ2-3; weak D call: TRBD2 (5 bases). Per the germline V gene, CDR1 is SNHLY and CDR2 is FYNNEI. The CDR3 totals 12 residues. V lost 5 bases to trimming and J lost 12 bases, with 15 bases between them. The CDR3 nucleotides read TGTGCCAGCAGTCGGTTGGGCGGGCGTCAGTATTTT. Translating it yields CASSRLGGRQYF.

The chain couples TRBV5-1 to TRBJ1-4; no definite D call. CDR3 size: 14 residues. Trimming pared 6 bases from V and 0 bases from J, leaving 9 bases between. The germline CDR1 and CDR2 sequences are SGHRS and YFSETQ. CDR3 bases: TGCGCCAGCACCCAGGATGCAACTAATGAAAAACTGTTTTTT. It is translated as CASTQDATNEKLFF.

The chain combines TRBV7-2 with TRBJ2-3; D not resolved. V lost 5 bases, J lost 2 bases, and 11 bases lay in between. The CDR3 has 14 amino acids. Germline-derived CDR1 and CDR2 are SGHTA and FQGNSA. The CDR3 is CASSQESNTDTQYF. In nucleotides, the CDR3 is TGTGCCAGCAGCCAGGAATCGAACACAGATACGCAGTATTTT.

The chain has TRBV28 and TRBJ1-4; D is perhaps TRBD1 (6 bases). Germline V gives CDR1 MDHEN, CDR2 SYDVKM. The CDR3 consists of 14 residues. V was cut by 6 bases and J by 6 bases, with 14 bases left in between. The CDR3 spells CASRPTGRDEKLFF. CDR3 in DNA: TGTGCCAGCAGACCGACAGGTCGAGATGAAAAACTGTTTTTT.

This clone occurred once. Here the CDR3 reads CASGGTAFQETQYF. The CDR3 nucleotides read TGTGCCAGCGGGGGGACAGCCTTCCAAGAGACCCAGTACTTC. The chain is built from TRBV2 and TRBJ2-5, with D possibly matching TRBD1 (7 bases). CDR1 and CDR2 (germline): SNHLY, FYNNEI. This CDR3 spans 14 amino acids. Trimming removed 8 bases from V and 1 base from J, with 14 bases in between.